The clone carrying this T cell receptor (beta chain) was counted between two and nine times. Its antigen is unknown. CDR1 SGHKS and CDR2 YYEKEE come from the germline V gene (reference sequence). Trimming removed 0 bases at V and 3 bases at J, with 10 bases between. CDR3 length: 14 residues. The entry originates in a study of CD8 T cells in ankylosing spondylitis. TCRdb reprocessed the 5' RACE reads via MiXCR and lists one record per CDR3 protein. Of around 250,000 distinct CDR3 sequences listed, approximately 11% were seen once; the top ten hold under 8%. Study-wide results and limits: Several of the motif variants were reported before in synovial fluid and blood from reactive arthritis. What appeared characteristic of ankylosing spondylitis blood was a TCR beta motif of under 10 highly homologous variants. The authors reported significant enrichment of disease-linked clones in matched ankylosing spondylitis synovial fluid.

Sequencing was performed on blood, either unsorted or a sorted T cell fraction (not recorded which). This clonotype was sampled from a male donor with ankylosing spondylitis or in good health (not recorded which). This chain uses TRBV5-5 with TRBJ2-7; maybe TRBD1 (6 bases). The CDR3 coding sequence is TGTGCCAGCAGCTTGGCAGGGGATAACTACGAGCAGTACTTC. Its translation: CASSLAGDNYEQYF.